Listed below are T cell receptor beta chains from one sample, sequenced in a study of cytomegalovirus exposure and HLA in healthy donors. The repertoire was sequenced with immunoSEQ multiplex PCR; TCRdb's copy has only in-frame clones and lacks some. The table shows over 150,000 clones, with roughly 81% occurring only once. Material for sequencing was PBMCs. The receptors come from a man between 25 and 39 years old in good health and CMV-seropositive. CDR3s include the opening cysteine and the closing phenylalanine or tryptophan. A D gene is named only where the DNA matches it firmly. Expanded clones are given a class, and other clones once, few, many or no size at all.

TRBV2	-	-	TRBJ2-3	CASKERRGTDTQYF	TGTGCCAGCAAGGAGCGCAGAGGCACAGATACGCAGTATTTT
TRBV6-5	-	-	TRBJ1-3	CASSQENTIYF	TGTGCCAGTAGTCAGGAAAACACCATATATTTT
TRBV5-1	once	TRBD2	TRBJ2-2	CASSRGGSVTGELFF	TGCGCCAGCAGCCGGGGCGGGAGTGTAACCGGGGAGCTGTTTTTT
TRBV7-9	-	-	TRBJ1-2	CASRGIDGYTF	TGTGCCAGCCGGGGGATAGATGGCTACACCTTC
TRBV27	-	TRBD1	TRBJ2-7	CASSWTGNREQYF	TGTGCCAGCAGCTGGACAGGGAATCGCGAGCAGTACTTC
TRBV4-3	few	-	TRBJ2-1	CASSQAWSLGLYNEQFF	TGCGCCAGCAGCCAAGCGTGGAGTCTCGGCCTCTACAATGAGCAGTTCTTC
TRBV7-2	-	TRBD2	TRBJ2-7	CASTGGPPAPLYEQYF	TGTGCCAGCACGGGAGGGCCCCCCGCCCCACTGTACGAGCAGTACTTC
TRBV7-9	-	-	TRBJ2-3	CASSLGGADTQYF	TGTGCCAGCAGCTTGGGGGGTGCAGATACGCAGTATTTT
TRBV5-1	-	TRBD1	TRBJ2-1	CASSWDRGPNNEQFF	TGCGCCAGCAGCTGGGACAGGGGGCCAAACAATGAGCAGTTCTTC
TRBV7-9	-	TRBD2	TRBJ2-3	CARAGGSDTQYF	TGTGCCAGAGCGGGGGGCTCCGATACGCAGTATTTT
TRBV6-1	-	-	TRBJ1-5	CASSPGWGNQPQHF	TGTGCCAGCAGTCCAGGCTGGGGCAATCAGCCCCAGCATTTT
TRBV5-6	few	-	TRBJ2-2	CASSPGTLYTGELFF	TGTGCCAGCAGCCCAGGGACACTCTACACCGGGGAGCTGTTTTTT
TRBV6-5	-	-	TRBJ1-2	CASSYSGRGNYGYTF	TGTGCCAGCAGTTACTCGGGCAGGGGAAACTATGGCTACACCTTC
TRBV9	-	TRBD2	TRBJ2-3	CASSVSAGGSDTQYF	TGTGCCAGCAGCGTATCAGCGGGAGGCTCAGATACGCAGTATTTT
TRBV5-1	once	TRBD1	TRBJ1-1	CASSGQGVNTEAFF	TGCGCCAGCAGCGGACAGGGGGTGAACACTGAAGCTTTCTTT
TRBV21-1	-	-	TRBJ2-5	CASNRELQETQYF	TGTGCCAGCAACCGAGAACTTCAAGAGACCCAGTACTTC